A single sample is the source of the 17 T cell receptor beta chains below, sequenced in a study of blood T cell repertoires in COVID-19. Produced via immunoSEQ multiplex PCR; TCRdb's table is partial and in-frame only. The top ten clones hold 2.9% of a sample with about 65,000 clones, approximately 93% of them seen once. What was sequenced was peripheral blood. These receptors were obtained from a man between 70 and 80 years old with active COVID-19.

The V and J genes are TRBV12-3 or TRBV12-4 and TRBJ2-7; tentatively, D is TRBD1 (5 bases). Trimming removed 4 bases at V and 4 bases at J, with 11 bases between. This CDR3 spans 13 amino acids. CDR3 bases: TGTGCCAGCAGTTATCCAGGGTATTACGAGCAGTACTTC. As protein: CASSYPGYYEQYF.

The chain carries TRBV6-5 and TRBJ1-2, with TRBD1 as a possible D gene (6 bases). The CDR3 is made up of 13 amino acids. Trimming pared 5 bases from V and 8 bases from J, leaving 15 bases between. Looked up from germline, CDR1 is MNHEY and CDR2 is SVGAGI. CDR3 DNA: TGTGCCAGCAGTCCACAGGCCGACAGGGGCTACACCTTC. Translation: CASSPQADRGYTF.

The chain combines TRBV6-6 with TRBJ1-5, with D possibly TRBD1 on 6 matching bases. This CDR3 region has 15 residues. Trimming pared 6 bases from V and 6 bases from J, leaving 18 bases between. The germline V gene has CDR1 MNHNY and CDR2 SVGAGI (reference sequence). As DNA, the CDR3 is TGTGCCAGCAGCCGCGTACAGGGCGGTGGTCAGCCCCAGCATTTT. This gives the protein CASSRVQGGGQPQHF.

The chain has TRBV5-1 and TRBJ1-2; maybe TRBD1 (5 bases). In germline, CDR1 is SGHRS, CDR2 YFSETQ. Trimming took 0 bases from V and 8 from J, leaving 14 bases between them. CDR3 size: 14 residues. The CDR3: CASSLAAGQEGYTF. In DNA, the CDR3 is TGCGCCAGCAGCTTGGCCGCGGGGCAAGAAGGCTACACCTTC.

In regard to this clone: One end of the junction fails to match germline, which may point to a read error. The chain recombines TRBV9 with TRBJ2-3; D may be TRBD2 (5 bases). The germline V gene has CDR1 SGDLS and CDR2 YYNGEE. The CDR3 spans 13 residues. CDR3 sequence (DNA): TGTGCCAGCAGTGGACCTAGCAAAGATACGCAGTATTTT. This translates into CASSGPSKDTQYF.

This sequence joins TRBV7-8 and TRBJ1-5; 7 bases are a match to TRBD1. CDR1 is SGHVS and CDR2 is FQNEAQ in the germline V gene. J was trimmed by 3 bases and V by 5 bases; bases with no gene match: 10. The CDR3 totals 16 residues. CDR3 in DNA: TGTGCCAGCAGCCAATTCCGGGACAGAGACAATCAGCCCCAGCATTTT. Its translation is CASSQFRDRDNQPQHF.

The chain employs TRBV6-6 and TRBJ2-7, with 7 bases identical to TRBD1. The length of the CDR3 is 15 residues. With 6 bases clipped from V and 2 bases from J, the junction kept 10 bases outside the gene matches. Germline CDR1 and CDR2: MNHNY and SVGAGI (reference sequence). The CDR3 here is CASSQPYRGTYEQYF. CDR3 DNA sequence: TGTGCCAGCAGCCAACCGTACAGGGGAACCTACGAGCAGTACTTC.

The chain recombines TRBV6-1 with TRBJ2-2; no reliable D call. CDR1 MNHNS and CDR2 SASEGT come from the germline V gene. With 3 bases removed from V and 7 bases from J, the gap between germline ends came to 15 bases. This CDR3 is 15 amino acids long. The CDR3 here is CASSDVREAHGELFF. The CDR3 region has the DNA TGTGCCAGCAGTGACGTAAGAGAGGCCCACGGGGAGCTGTTTTTT.

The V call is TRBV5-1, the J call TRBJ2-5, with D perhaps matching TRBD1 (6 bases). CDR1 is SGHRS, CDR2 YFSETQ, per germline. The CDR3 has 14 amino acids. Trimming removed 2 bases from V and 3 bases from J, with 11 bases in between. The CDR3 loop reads CASSFTGTKETQYF. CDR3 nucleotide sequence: TGCGCCAGCAGCTTCACCGGGACAAAAGAGACCCAGTACTTC.

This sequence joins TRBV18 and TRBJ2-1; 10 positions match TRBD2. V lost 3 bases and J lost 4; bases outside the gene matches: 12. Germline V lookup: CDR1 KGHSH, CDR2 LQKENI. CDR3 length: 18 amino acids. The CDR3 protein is CASSPPGLAGGRYNEQFF. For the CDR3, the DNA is TGTGCCAGCTCACCCCCCGGTTTAGCGGGGGGTAGATACAATGAGCAGTTCTTC.

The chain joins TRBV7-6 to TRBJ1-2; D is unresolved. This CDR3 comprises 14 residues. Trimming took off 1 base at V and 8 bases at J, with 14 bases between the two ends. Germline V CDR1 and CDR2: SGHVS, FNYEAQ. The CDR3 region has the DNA TGTGCCAGCAGCTTAGATGCGGGGTCCCCGGGCTACACCTTC. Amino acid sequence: CASSLDAGSPGYTF.

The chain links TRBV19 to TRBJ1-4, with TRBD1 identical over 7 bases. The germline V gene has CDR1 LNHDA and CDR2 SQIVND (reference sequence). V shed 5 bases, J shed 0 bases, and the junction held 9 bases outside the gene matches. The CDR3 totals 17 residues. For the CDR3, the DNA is TGTGCCAGTAGTTATAGTCTACAGGGGACAACTAATGAAAAACTGTTTTTT. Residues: CASSYSLQGTTNEKLFF.

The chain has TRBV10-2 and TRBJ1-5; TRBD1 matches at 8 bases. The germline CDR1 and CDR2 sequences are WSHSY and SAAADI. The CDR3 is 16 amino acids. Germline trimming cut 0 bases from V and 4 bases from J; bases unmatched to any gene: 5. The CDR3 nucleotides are TGCGCCAGCAGTGAGTCGGTAGGACAGGGTAATCAGCCCCAGCATTTT. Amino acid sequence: CASSESVGQGNQPQHF.

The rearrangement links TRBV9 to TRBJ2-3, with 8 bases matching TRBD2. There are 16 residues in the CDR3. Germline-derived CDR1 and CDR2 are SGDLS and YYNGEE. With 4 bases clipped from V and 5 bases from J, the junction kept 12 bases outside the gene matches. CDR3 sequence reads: CASSPGRGLGLDTQYF. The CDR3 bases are TGTGCCAGCAGCCCTGGTAGGGGACTAGGGTTAGATACGCAGTATTTT. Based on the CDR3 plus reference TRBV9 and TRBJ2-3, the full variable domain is DSGVTQTPKHLITATGQRVTLRCSPRSGDLSVYWYQQSLDQGLQFLIQYYNGEERAKGNILERFSAQQFPDLHSELNLSSLELGDSALYFCASSPGRGLGLDTQYFGPGTRLTVL.

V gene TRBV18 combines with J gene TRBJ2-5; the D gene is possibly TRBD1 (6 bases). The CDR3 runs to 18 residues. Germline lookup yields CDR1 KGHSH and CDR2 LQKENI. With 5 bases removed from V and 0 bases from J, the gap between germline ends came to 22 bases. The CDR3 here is CASSAIAPFGTNQETQYF. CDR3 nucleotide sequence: TGTGCCAGCTCAGCCATTGCGCCGTTTGGGACAAACCAAGAGACCCAGTACTTC.

CDR3 in amino acids: CAIGDVGEQFF. CDR3 DNA sequence: TGTGCCATCGGAGACGTCGGGGAGCAGTTCTTC. The chain uses TRBV10-3 and TRBJ2-1; D unclear. From germline, CDR1 is ENHRY and CDR2 SYGVKD. The V end was cut by 8 bases, the J end by 10 bases, with 12 bases between. This CDR3 has 11 residues.

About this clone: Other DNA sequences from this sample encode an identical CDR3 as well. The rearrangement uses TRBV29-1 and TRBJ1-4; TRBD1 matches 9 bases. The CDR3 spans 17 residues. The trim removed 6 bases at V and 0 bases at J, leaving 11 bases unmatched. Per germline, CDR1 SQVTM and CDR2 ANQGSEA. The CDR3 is CSVQPSGQGTTNEKLFF. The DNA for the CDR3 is TGCAGCGTGCAACCGTCGGGACAGGGAACAACTAATGAAAAACTGTTTTTT.